These 5 T cell receptor beta chains were all obtained from the same sample, sequenced in a study of OX40 agonist ivuxolimab in advanced cancers. Receptors were amplified or captured by the immunoSEQ multiplex PCR assay. TCRdb obtained this table from immuneACCESS and retained in-frame rearrangements with V and J assigned. These tables miss some clones; where compared with another copy, unresolved V genes account for less than half of the shortfall, and the remainder is unexplained. The sample records tens of thousands of clones, approximately 84% of which are singletons. 2.5% to 3% of the sample is taken by the ten largest. Sequences were derived from CD4+ or CD8+ T cells sorted from blood, sampled in a trial of the OX40 agonist ivuxolimab. Receptors originate from an adult with an advanced solid tumor such as melanoma, head and neck, liver or kidney cancer.

V is TRBV11-2 and J is TRBJ1-2; D is ambiguous. V was cut by 1 base and J by 10 bases, with 7 bases left in between. In germline, CDR1 is SGHAT, CDR2 FQNNGV. The length of the CDR3 is 11 residues. CDR3 sequence reads: CASSLAVDYTF. As DNA, the CDR3 is TGTGCCAGCAGCTTAGCCGTGGACTACACCTTC.

This sequence joins TRBV7-9 and TRBJ2-5; D gene uncertain. CDR1 is SEHNR, CDR2 FQNEAQ, per germline (reference sequence). CDR3 length equals 12 residues. V was pared by 3 bases and J by 5 bases, with 7 bases between. Here the CDR3 DNA reads TGTGCCAGCAGCTTTTCGTCGGAGACCCAGTACTTC. This encodes CASSFSSETQYF. Full variable domain (outside the CDR3, taken from reference TRBV7-9 and TRBJ2-5): DTGVSQNPRHKITKRGQNVTFRCDPISEHNRLYWYRQTLGQGPEFLTYFQNEAQLEKSRLLSDRFSAERPKGSFSTLEIQRTEQGDSAMYLCASSFSSETQYFGPGTRLLVL.

The rearrangement links TRBV6-5 to TRBJ2-1; D perhaps matches TRBD2 (5 bases). This CDR3 comprises 15 residues. V lost 4 bases, J lost 7 bases, and 17 bases lay in between. Germline V lookup: CDR1 MNHEY, CDR2 SVGAGI. This CDR3 reads CASSSQVERLNEQFF. Written as DNA, the CDR3 is TGTGCCAGCAGTTCTCAGGTGGAGCGGTTGAATGAGCAGTTCTTC.

V is TRBV7-7 and J is TRBJ1-2; 7 nucleotides agree with TRBD1. Trimming removed 3 bases from V and 5 bases from J; junction bases left unmatched: 9. The CDR3 spans 15 residues. Germline CDR1 SSHAT, CDR2 FNYEAQ (reference sequence). The CDR3 DNA sequence: TGTGCCAGCAGCTTGCAAGGACAGGCCCCTTATGGCTACACCTTC. This gives the protein CASSLQGQAPYGYTF.

In this sample, this clone turned up once. V is TRBV28 and J is TRBJ2-1; 8 nucleotides agree with TRBD1. The trim removed 6 bases at V and 5 bases at J, leaving 9 bases unmatched. The CDR3 runs 15 residues. Germline CDR1 MDHEN, CDR2 SYDVKM. CDR3 bases: TGTGCCAGCAGGACCGGGACAGGCTTCAACAATGAGCAGTTCTTC. Residues: CASRTGTGFNNEQFF.